This TCR beta chain was observed in a study of post-analysis software for immune sequencing data. Prepared libraries of TCR beta cDNA carried unique molecular identifiers. MiXCR, run by TCRdb on the PCR reads, gives a single entry per CDR3 protein. The data show roughly 150,000 distinct CDR3 sequences, with approximately 35% seen just once and 25% to 30% held by the top ten. Trimming cost V 3 bases and J 6 bases, with 24 bases left between them. Germline V lookup: CDR1 KGHSH, CDR2 LQKENI. This CDR3 contains 18 residues. Notes on the study in general: Versus controls, multiple sclerosis patients showed significantly lower diversity (normalized Chao1). TRBV5-6, TRBV5-1 and TRBV20-1 belonged to a set of a few TRBV segments that were more frequent in patients than controls.

Details on this clonotype: Antigen specificity is unknown.

The source of this sequence is a girl aged 5 to 17 with multiple sclerosis. This sample comprised blood, obtained after autologous hematopoietic stem cell transplantation. This chain connects TRBV18 to TRBJ2-1, with D unclear. In DNA form, the CDR3 reads TGTGCCAGCTCACCTTCAGACTCGAACAAGCCCCAAACCAATGAGCAGTTCTTC. It specifies CASSPSDSNKPQTNEQFF.